In this sample, the clone carrying this TCR beta chain turned up many times. Its antigen is not known. Germline is not matched at one junction end, which may reflect a read error. This sample was taken from a study of early T cells in non-severe SARS-CoV-2 infection. Study context: Sequencing of unsorted whole blood was done on bulk RNA, leaving chains unpaired.

Findings and limits, study-wide: Database matching using VDJdb favored anti-spike CD8 responses, with private and CD4 specificities left missing.

Molecules of cDNA were individually given unique molecular identifiers that were attached to them. TCRdb used MiXCR to reprocess the 5' RACE reads, holding one entry per CDR3 protein. The sample has approximately 50,000 distinct CDR3 sequences; roughly 8.2% are singletons. This CDR3 region has 11 residues. The germline gives CDR1 DFQATT, CDR2 SNEGSKA (reference sequence). The specimen was whole blood. The gene calls are TRBV20-1 and TRBJ1-3; 9 bases agree with TRBD1. This clonotype was sampled from an adult who was a healthcare worker with PCR-confirmed SARS-CoV-2 infection or an uninfected control (not recorded which). CDR3 residues: CSARGQGRAHF. Here the CDR3 DNA reads TGCAGTGCCAGGGGACAGGGCCGAGCACATTTT.